This TCR beta chain emerged from a study of cytomegalovirus exposure and HLA in healthy donors. The sample holds a few counts of this clone. Each donor was healthy, and each was a bone marrow donor. Vbeta (60) and Jbeta (13) primers were used in the PCR. Methods used by the authors: In a later analysis, of some 80 million unique beta chains, about 11 million appeared in at least two donors. Profiled with immunoSEQ multiplex PCR; TCRdb holds only in-frame clones, not every one. That table gives V, J and clone size, and the DNA gave D and trimming. There are 60,000 to 70,000 clones in the sample; about 82% occur only once, and approximately 4.2% lies in the top ten. What was sequenced was PBMCs. This receptor was taken from a woman aged 25-40 years in good health and CMV-seronegative.

The CDR3 is CASSVGTGVNQPQHF. In DNA, the CDR3 is TGTGCCAGCAGCGTCGGGACAGGGGTCAATCAGCCCCAGCATTTT. The rearrangement joins TRBV7-2 to TRBJ1-5; 10 bases fit TRBD1. V lost 5 bases and J lost 3; bases outside the gene matches: 4. Germline CDR1 is SGHTA and CDR2 is FQGNSA. The CDR3 runs 15 residues.